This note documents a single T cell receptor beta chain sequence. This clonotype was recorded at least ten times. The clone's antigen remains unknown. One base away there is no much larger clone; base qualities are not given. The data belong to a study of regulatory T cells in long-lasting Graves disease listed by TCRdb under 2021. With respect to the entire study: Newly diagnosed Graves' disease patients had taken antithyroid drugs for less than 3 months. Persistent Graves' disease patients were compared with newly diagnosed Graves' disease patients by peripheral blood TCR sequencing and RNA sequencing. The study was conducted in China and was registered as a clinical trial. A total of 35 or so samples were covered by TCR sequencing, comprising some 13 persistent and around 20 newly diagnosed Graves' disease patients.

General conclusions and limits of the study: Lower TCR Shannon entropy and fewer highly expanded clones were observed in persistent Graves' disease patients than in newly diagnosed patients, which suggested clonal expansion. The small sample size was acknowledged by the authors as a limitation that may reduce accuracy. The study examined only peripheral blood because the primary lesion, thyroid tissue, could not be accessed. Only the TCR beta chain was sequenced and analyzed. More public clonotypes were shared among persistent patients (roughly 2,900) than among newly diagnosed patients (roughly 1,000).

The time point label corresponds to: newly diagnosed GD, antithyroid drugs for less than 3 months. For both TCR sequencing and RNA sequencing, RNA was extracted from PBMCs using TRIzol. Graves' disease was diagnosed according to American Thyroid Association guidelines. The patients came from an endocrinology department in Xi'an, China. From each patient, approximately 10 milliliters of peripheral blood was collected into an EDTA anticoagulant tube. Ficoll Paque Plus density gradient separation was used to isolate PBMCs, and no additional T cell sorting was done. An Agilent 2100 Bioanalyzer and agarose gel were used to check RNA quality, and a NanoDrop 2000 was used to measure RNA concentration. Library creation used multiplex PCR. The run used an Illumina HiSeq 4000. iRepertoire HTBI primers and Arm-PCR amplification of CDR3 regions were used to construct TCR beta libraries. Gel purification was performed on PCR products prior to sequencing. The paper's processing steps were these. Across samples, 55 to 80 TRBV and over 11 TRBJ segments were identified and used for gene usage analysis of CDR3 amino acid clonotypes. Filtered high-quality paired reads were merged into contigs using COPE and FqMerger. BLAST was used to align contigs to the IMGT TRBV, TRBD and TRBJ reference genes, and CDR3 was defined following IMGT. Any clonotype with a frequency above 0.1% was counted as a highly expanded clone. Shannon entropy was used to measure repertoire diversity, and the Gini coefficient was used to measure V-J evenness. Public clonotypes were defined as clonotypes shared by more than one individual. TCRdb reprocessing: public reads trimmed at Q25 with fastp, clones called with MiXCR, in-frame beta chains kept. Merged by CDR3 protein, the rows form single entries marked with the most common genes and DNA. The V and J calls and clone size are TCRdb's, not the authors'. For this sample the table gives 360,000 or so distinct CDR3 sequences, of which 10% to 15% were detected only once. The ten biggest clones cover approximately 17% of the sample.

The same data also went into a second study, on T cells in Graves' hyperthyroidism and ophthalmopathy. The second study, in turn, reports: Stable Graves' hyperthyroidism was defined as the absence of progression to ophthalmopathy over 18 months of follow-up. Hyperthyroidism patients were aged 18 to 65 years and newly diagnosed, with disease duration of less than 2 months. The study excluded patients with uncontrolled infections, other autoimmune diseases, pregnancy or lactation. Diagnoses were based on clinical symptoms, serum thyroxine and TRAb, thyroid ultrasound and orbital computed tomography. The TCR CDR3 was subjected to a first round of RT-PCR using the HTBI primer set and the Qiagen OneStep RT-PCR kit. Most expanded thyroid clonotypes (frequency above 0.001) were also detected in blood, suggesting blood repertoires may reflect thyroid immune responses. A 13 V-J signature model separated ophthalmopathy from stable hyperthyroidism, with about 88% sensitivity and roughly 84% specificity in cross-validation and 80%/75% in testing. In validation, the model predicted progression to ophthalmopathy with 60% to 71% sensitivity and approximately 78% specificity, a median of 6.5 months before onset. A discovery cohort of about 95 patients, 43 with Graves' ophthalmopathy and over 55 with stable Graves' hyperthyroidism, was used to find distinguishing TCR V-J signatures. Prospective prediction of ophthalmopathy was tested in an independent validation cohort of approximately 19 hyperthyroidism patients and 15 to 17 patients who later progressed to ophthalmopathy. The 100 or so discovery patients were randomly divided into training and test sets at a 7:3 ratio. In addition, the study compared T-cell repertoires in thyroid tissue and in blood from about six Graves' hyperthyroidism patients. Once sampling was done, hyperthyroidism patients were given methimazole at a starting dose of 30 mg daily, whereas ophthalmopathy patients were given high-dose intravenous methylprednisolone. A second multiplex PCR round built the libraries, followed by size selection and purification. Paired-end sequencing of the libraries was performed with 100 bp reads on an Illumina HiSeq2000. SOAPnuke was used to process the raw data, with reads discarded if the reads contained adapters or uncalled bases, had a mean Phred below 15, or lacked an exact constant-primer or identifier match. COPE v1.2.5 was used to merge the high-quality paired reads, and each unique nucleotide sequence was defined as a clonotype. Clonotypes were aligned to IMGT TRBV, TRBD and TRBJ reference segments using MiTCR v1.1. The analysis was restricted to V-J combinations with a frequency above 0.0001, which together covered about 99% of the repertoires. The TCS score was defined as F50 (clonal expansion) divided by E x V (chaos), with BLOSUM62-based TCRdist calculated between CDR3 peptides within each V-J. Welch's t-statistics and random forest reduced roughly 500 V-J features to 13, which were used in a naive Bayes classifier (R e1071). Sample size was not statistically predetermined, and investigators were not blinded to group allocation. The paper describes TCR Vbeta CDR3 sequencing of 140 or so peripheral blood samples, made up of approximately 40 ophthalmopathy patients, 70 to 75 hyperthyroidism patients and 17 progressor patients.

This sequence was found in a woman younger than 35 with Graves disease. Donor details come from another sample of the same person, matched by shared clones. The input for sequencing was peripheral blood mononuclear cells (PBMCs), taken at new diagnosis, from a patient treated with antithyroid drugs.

The CDR3 sequence is CASRPGHANTEAFF. The nucleotides are TGTGCCAGCAGACCCGGACATGCGAACACTGAAGCTTTCTTT. The receptor chain draws on TRBV28 and TRBJ1-1, and perhaps TRBD1 as D gene, on 5 matching bases. The CDR3 numbers 14 residues from cysteine through phenylalanine. Just the 42-base CDR3 DNA is kept, in frame starting at base 1. The germline V gene provides CDR1 MDHEN and CDR2 SYDVKM. V is pared back by 6 bases and J by 1 base, with 12 bases lying between the germline termini.